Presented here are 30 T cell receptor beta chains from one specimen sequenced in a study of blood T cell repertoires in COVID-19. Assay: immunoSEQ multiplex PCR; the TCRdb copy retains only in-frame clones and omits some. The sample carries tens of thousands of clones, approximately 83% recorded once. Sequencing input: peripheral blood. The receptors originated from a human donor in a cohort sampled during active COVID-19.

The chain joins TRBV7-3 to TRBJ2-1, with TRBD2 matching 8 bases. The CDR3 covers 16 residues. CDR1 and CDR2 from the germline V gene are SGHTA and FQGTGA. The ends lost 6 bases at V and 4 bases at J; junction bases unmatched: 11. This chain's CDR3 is CASSPKAGGGYNEQFF. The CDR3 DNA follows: TGTGCCAGCAGTCCTAAGGCGGGGGGCGGTTACAATGAGCAGTTCTTC. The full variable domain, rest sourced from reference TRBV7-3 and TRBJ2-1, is GAGVSQTPSNKVTEKGKYVELRCDPISGHTALYWYRQSLGQGPEFLIYFQGTGAADDSGLPNDRFFAVRPEGSVSTLKIQRTERGDSAVYLCASSPKAGGGYNEQFFGPGTRLTVL.

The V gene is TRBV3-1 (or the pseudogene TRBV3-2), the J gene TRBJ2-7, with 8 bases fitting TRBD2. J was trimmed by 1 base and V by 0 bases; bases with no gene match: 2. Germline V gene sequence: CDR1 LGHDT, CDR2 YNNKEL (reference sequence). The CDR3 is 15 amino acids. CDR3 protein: CASSQEQRGSYEQYF. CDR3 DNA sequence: TGTGCCAGCAGCCAAGAGCAGCGGGGGTCCTACGAGCAGTACTTC.

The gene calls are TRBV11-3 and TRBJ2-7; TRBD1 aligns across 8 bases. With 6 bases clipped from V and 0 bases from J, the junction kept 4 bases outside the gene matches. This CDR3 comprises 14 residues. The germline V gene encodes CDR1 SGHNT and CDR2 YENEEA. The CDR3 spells CASRWDRSSYEQYF. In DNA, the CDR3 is TGTGCCAGCAGATGGGACAGGAGCTCCTACGAGCAGTACTTC.

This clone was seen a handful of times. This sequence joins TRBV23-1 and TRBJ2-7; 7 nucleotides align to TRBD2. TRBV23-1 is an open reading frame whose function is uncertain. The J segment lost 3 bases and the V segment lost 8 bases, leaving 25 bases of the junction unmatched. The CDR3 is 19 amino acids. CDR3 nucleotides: TGCGCCAGCGGGGAGAAGGGTGGAGTGTGGCTAGCGGATTACTACGAGCAGTACTTC. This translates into CASGEKGGVWLADYYEQYF.

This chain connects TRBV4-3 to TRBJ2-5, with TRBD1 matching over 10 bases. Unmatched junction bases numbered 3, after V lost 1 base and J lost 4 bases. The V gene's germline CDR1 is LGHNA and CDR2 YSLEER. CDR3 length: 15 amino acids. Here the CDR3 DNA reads TGCGCCAGCAGCCAAGGGGACAGGGGTATAGAGACCCAGTACTTC. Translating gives CASSQGDRGIETQYF.

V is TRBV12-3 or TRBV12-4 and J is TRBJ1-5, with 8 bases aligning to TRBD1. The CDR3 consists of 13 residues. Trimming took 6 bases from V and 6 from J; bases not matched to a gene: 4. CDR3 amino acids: CASRGTGGQPQHF. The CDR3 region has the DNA TGTGCCAGCAGAGGGACAGGCGGTCAGCCCCAGCATTTT.

CDR3 protein: CASSVGLAGQQYF. CDR3 DNA sequence: TGTGCCAGCAGCGTGGGACTAGCGGGGCAGCAGTACTTC. The chain links TRBV6-5 to TRBJ2-7; 13 bases agree with TRBD2. Germline-derived CDR1 and CDR2 are MNHEY and SVGAGI. The trim removed 6 bases at V and 8 bases at J, leaving 4 bases unmatched. The CDR3 has 13 amino acids.

For the CDR3, the DNA is TGTGCCAGCAGCCAAAACGGACACGGGCAAGAGACCCAGTACTTC. Protein product: CASSQNGHGQETQYF. The chain uses TRBV7-2 and TRBJ2-5; tentatively, D is TRBD1 (5 bases). The CDR3 totals 15 residues. Germline V lookup: CDR1 SGHTA, CDR2 FQGNSA. V dropped 5 bases and J dropped 2 bases, with 15 bases sitting between them.

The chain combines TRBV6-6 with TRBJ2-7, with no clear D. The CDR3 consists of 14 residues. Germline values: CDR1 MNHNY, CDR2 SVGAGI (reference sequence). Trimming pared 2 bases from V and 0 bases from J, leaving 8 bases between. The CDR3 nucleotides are TGTGCCAGCAGTTACCTACTTACCTCCTACGAGCAGTACTTC. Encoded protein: CASSYLLTSYEQYF.

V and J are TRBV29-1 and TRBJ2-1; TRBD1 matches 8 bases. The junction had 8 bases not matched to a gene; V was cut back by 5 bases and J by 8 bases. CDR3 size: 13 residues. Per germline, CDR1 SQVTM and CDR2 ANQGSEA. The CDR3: CSVLGQGIHEQFF. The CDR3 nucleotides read TGCAGCGTTTTAGGACAGGGTATCCATGAGCAGTTCTTC.

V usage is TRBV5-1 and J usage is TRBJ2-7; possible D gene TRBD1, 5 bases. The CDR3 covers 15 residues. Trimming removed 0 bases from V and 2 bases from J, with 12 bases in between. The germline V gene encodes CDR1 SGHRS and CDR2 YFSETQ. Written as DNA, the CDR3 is TGCGCCAGCAGCTTGGACAGGCTGACCACCTACGAGCAGTACTTC. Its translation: CASSLDRLTTYEQYF.

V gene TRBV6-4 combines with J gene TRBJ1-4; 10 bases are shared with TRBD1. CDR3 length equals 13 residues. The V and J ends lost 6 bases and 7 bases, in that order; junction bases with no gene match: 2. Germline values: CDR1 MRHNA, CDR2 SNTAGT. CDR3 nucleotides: TGTGCCAGCAGCCGGGACAGGGGTGAAAAACTGTTTTTT. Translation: CASSRDRGEKLFF.

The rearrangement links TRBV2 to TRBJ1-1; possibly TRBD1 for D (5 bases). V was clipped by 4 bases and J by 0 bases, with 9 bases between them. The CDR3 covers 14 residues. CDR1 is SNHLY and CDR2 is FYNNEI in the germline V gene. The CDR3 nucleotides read TGTGCCAGCAGTGCAGGGTTGATGAACACTGAAGCTTTCTTT. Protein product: CASSAGLMNTEAFF.

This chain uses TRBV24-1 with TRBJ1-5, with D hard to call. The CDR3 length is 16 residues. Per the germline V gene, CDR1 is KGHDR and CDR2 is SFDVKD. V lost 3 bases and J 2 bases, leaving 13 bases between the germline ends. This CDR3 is CATSDAGRVGNQPQHF. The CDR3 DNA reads TGTGCCACCAGTGATGCCGGGAGGGTTGGCAATCAGCCCCAGCATTTT.

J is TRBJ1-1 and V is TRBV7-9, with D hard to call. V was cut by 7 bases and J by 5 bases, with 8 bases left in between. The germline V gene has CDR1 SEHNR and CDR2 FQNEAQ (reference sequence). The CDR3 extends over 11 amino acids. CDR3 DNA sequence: TGTGCCAGCATTGGGGAGACTGAAGCTTTCTTT. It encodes CASIGETEAFF.

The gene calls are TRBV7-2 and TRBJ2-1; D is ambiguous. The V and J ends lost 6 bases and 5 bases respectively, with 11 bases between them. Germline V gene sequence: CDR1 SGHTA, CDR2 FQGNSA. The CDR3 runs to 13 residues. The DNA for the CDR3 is TGTGCCAGCAGTAGCCAACGTAACAATGAGCAGTTCTTC. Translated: CASSSQRNNEQFF.

The CDR3 DNA is TGTGCCAGCAGCCAGACAGGACAAGGGGTCGAGCAGTACTTC. The encoded protein is CASSQTGQGVEQYF. J is TRBJ2-7 and V is TRBV7-3; possible D gene TRBD1, 6 bases. This CDR3 is built from 14 residues. Trimming took 5 bases from V and 6 from J, leaving 17 bases between them. In germline, CDR1 is SGHTA, CDR2 FQGTGA.

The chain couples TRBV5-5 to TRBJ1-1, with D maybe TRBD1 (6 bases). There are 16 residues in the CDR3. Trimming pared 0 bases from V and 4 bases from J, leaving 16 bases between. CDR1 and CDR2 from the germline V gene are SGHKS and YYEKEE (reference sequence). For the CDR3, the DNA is TGTGCCAGCAGCTTGGTCGGCAGGGGAGGGGTCACTGAAGCTTTCTTT. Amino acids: CASSLVGRGGVTEAFF.

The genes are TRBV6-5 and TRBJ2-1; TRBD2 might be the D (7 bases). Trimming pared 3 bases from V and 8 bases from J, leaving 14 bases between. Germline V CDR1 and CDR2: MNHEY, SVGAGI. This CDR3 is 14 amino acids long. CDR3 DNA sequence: TGTGCCAGCAGTTATCCTGGGGGGGCCGATGAGCAGTTCTTC. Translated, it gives CASSYPGGADEQFF.

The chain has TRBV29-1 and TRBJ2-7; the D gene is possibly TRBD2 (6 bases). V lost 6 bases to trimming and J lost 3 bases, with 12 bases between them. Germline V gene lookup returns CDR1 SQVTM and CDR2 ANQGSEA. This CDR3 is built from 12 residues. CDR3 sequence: CSVEGEVYEQYF. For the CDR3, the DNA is TGCAGCGTGGAGGGAGAAGTCTACGAGCAGTACTTC.

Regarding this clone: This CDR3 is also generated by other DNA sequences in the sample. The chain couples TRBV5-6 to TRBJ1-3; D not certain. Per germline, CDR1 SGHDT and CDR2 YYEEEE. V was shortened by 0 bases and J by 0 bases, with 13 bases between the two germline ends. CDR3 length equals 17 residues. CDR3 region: CASSLGAGGLSGNTIYF. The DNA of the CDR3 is TGTGCCAGCAGCTTGGGAGCAGGAGGCCTCTCTGGAAACACCATATATTTT.

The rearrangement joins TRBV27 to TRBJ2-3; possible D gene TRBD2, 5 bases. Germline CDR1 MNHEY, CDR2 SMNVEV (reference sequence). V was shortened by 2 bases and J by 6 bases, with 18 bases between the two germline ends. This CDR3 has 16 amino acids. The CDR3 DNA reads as TGTGCCAGCAGTTTAAGCCCGACTACTCTCCCGGATACGCAGTATTTT. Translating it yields CASSLSPTTLPDTQYF.

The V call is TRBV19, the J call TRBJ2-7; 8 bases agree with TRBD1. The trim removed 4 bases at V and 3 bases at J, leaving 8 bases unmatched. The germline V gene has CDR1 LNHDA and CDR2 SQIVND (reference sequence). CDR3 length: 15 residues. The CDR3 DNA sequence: TGTGCCAGTAGTACCCCCGGGACAGGAGACTACGAGCAGTACTTC. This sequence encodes CASSTPGTGDYEQYF.

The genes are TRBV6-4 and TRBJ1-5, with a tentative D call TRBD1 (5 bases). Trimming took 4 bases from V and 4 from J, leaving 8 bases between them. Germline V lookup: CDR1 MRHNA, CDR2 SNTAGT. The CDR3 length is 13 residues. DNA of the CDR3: TGTGCCAGCAGTGCGGAGGGGAATCAGCCCCAGCATTTT. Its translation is CASSAEGNQPQHF.

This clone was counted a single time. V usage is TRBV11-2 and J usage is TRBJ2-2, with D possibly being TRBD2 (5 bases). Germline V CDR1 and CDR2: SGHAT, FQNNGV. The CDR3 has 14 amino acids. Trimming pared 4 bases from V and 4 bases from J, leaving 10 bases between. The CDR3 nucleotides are TGTGCCAGCAGCTCCGGACTGCTCACCGGGGAGCTGTTTTTT. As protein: CASSSGLLTGELFF.

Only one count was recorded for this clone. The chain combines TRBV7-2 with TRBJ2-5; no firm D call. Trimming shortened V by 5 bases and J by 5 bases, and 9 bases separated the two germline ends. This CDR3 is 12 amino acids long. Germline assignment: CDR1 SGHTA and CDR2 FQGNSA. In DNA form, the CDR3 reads TGTGCCAGCAGCCCAGGTACCGAGACCCAGTACTTC. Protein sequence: CASSPGTETQYF.

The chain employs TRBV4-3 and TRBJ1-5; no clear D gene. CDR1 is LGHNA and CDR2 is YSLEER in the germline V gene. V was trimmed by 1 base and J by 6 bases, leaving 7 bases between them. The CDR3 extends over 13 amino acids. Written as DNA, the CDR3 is TGCGCCAGCAGCCAAGGGACTTTTCAGCCCCAGCATTTT. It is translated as CASSQGTFQPQHF.

CDR3 nucleotide sequence: TGTGCCAGCTCACCACCGGCCAGGGCGGACTATGGCTACACCTTC. Protein product: CASSPPARADYGYTF. The V gene is TRBV18, the J gene TRBJ1-2; possible D gene TRBD1, 5 bases. Germline V gives CDR1 KGHSH, CDR2 LQKENI. V was trimmed by 0 bases and J by 3 bases, leaving 11 bases between them. This CDR3 region has 15 residues.

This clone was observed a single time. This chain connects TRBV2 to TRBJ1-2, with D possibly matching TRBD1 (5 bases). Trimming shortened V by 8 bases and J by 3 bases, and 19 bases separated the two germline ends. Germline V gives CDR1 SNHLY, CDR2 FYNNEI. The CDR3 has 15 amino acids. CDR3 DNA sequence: TGTGCCAGCTCCGATACTACCTCGGGGGACTATGGCTACACCTTC. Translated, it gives CASSDTTSGDYGYTF.

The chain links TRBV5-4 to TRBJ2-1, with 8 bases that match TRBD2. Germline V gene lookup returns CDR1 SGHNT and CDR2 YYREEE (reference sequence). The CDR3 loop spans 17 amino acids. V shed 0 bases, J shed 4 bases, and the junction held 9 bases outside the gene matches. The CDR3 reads CASSLGYERGTYNEQFF. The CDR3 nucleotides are TGTGCCAGCAGCTTGGGGTATGAGCGGGGGACTTACAATGAGCAGTTCTTC.